Following are 14 T cell receptor beta chains from one sample sequenced in a study of T cells in Graves' hyperthyroidism and ophthalmopathy (dated by TCRdb to between 2019 and 2020). The library was produced with multiplex PCR. Instrument on record: Illumina HiSeq 2000. The TCR beta CDR3 regions were amplified from RNA transcripts. A first-round RT-PCR of the TCR CDR3 used the HTBI primer set with the Qiagen OneStep RT-PCR kit. Clones were called with MiXCR by TCRdb after fastp trimmed the public reads at Q25, and only in-frame beta chains were retained. Rows matching on CDR3 protein sequence are summarized as one entry with the most common DNA and genes. A total of 450,000 to 700,000 distinct CDR3 sequences appear in this sample, 40% to 55% of them only once. The ten largest clones represent around 20% of the sample. Sequencing input: peripheral blood or thyroid tissue (not recorded which). Receptors originate from an adult woman with Graves' disease, either hyperthyroidism or ophthalmopathy (not recorded which).

This clonotype was recorded at least ten times. The rearrangement uses TRBV6-6 and TRBJ1-2; maybe TRBD1 (5 bases). V lost 8 bases and J 3 bases, leaving 13 bases between the germline ends. CDR3 size: 13 residues. CDR1 MNHNY and CDR2 SVGAGI come from the germline V gene (reference sequence). CDR3 region: CASRKGRYYGYTF. The CDR3 region has the DNA TGTGCCAGCCGGAAGGGGCGTTACTATGGCTACACCTTC.

The sample holds one count of this clonotype. The rearrangement links TRBV2 to TRBJ1-1; D is perhaps TRBD1 (6 bases). Germline lookup yields CDR1 SNHLY and CDR2 FYNNEI. V was trimmed by 2 bases and J by 1 base, leaving 14 bases between them. CDR3 size: 16 residues. This CDR3 is CASSERGGMGNTEAFF. DNA of the CDR3: TGTGCCAGCAGTGAAAGAGGGGGGATGGGGAACACTGAAGCTTTCTTT.

The chain links TRBV2 to TRBJ1-6, with D uncertain. This CDR3 has 18 amino acids. From germline, CDR1 is SNHLY and CDR2 FYNNEI. V gave up 4 bases and J gave up 2 bases, with 18 bases separating them. CDR3 nucleotide sequence: TGTGCCAGCAGTGGCGCGGGGAAGGTTTTCGCCTATAATTCACCCCTCCACTTT. This encodes CASSGAGKVFAYNSPLHF.

This chain joins TRBV5-1 and TRBJ1-1; D unclear. Germline CDR1 SGHRS, CDR2 YFSETQ. The CDR3 runs to 11 residues. V was trimmed by 3 bases and J by 10 bases, leaving 10 bases between them. CDR3 sequence: CASSSVAGAFF. DNA of the CDR3: TGCGCCAGCAGCTCCGTAGCGGGAGCTTTCTTT.

Worth noting for this clonotype: This clone may be a read error of a much larger clone one base away. The chain couples TRBV5-1 to TRBJ1-4; 12 bases are a match to TRBD1. This CDR3 spans 18 amino acids. Looked up from germline, CDR1 is SGHRS and CDR2 is YFSETQ. CDR3 residues: CTSSPWDRGRGIGEKLFF. DNA for the CDR3: TGCACCAGCAGCCCCTGGGACAGGGGGCGCGGCATCGGCGAAAAACTGTTTTTT.

The table lists this clonotype with many counts. The chain recombines TRBV20-1 with TRBJ1-5; D not resolved. V lost 6 bases to trimming and J lost 3 bases, with 12 bases between them. The CDR3 is made up of 13 amino acids. Germline CDR1 and CDR2: DFQATT and SNEGSKA (reference sequence). In nucleotides, the CDR3 is TGCAGTGCGAACGACGGCAACAATCAGCCCCAGCATTTT. As protein: CSANDGNNQPQHF.

The chain links TRBV10-3 to TRBJ1-2; D is undetermined. The CDR3 contains 13 residues. Germline CDR1 reads ENHRY; CDR2 reads SYGVKD. V lost 1 base, J lost 5 bases, and 8 bases lay in between. The CDR3: CAISEYETYGYTF. The CDR3 nucleotides read TGTGCCATCAGTGAGTACGAGACGTATGGCTACACCTTC.

The chain joins TRBV7-9 to TRBJ1-6; D unresolved. CDR1 SEHNR and CDR2 FQNEAQ come from the germline V gene (reference sequence). V shed 3 bases and J shed 11 bases, with 11 bases lying between them. This CDR3 has 13 residues. CDR3: CASSLGSRAPLHF. The CDR3 coding sequence is TGTGCCAGCAGCTTGGGCTCCCGGGCACCCCTCCACTTT.

V and J are TRBV6-5 and TRBJ2-7; 9 nucleotides align to TRBD1. Germline-derived CDR1 and CDR2 are MNHEY and SVGAGI. V was clipped by 6 bases and J by 3 bases; unmatched bases: 9. The CDR3 runs to 15 residues. CDR3 DNA sequence: TGTGCCAGCAGCGACGGGACAGGGTCTTTCTACGAGCAGTACTTC. It translates to CASSDGTGSFYEQYF.

The V call is TRBV2, the J call TRBJ2-1; D unresolved. The germline V and J ends were trimmed by 6 bases and 5 bases, with 11 bases remaining between them. The germline V gene has CDR1 SNHLY and CDR2 FYNNEI. The CDR3 runs 13 residues. The DNA for the CDR3 is TGTGCCAGCAGGAGAGACGCCAACAATGAGCAGTTCTTC. Amino acids: CASRRDANNEQFF.

The CDR3 protein is CASSSRVQNTEAFF. The DNA for the CDR3 is TGTGCCAGCAGTTCCCGGGTCCAAAACACTGAAGCTTTCTTT. The chain employs TRBV6-5 and TRBJ1-1, with D unclear. V was trimmed by 4 bases and J by 2 bases, leaving 11 bases between them. Germline CDR1 reads MNHEY; CDR2 reads SVGAGI. CDR3 size: 14 residues.

This clonotype has at least ten counts. The V call is TRBV5-1, the J call TRBJ1-1, with no clear D. This CDR3 region has 14 residues. The germline V and J ends were trimmed by 4 bases and 3 bases, with 13 bases remaining between them. CDR1 is SGHRS and CDR2 is YFSETQ in the germline V gene. The CDR3 loop is CASSTAQRDTEAFF. DNA for the CDR3: TGCGCCAGCAGCACAGCTCAGCGGGACACTGAAGCTTTCTTT.

This clonotype was seen repeatedly, ten times or more. This chain connects TRBV2 to TRBJ2-2; TRBD2 aligns across 11 bases. The CDR3 is 14 amino acids. V was clipped by 11 bases and J by 6 bases; unmatched bases: 8. CDR1 SNHLY and CDR2 FYNNEI come from the germline V gene. The CDR3 region is CAARALAGAGELFF. The CDR3 DNA reads as TGTGCCGCCCGGGCACTAGCGGGAGCCGGGGAGCTGTTTTTT. Based on the CDR3 plus reference TRBV2 and TRBJ2-2, the full variable domain is EPEVTQTPSHQVTQMGQEVILRCVPISNHLYFYWYRQILGQKVEFLVSFYNNEISEKSEIFDDQFSVERPDGSNFTLKIRSTKLEDSAMYFCAARALAGAGELFFGEGSRLTVL.

This clonotype was observed a handful of times. The junction shows a germline mismatch at one end, possibly a read error. The rearrangement uses TRBV12-3 or TRBV12-4 and TRBJ2-7, with 10 bases identical to TRBD2. The CDR3 length is 14 residues. CDR3 DNA sequence: TGTGCCATCAGTGACCTAGCGGGAGCGTACGAGCAGTACTTC. Amino acid sequence: CAISDLAGAYEQYF.